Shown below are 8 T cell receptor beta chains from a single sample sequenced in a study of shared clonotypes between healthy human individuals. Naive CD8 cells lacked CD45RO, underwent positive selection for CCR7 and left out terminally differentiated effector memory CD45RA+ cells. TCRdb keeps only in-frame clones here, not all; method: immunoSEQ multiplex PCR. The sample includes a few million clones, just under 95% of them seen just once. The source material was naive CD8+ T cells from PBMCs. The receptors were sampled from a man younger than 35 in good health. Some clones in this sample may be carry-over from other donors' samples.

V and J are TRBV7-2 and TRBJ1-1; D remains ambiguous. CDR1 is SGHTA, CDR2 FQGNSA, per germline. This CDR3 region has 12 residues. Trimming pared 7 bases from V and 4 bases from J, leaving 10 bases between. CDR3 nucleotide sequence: TGTGCCAGCACCTACGGAGGCACTGAAGCTTTCTTT. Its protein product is CASTYGGTEAFF.

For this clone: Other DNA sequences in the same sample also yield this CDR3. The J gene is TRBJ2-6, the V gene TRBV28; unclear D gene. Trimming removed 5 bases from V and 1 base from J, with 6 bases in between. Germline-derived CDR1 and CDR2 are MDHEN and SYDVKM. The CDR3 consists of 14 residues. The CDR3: CASSPSSGANVLTF. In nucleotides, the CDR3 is TGTGCCAGCAGTCCCAGTTCTGGGGCCAACGTCCTGACTTTC.

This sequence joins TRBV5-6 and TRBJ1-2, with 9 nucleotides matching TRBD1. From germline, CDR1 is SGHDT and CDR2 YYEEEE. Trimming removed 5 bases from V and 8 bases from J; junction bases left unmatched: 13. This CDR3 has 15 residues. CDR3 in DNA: TGTGCCAGCAGGGCCGGGACAGGGAAGGGGATCGGCTACACCTTC. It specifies CASRAGTGKGIGYTF.

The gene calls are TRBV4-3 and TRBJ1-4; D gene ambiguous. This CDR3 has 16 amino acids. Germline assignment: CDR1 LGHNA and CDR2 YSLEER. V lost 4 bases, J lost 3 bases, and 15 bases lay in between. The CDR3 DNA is TGCGCCAGCAGCCGGGCGTGGGGAGGTCCTAATGAAAAACTGTTTTTT. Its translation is CASSRAWGGPNEKLFF.

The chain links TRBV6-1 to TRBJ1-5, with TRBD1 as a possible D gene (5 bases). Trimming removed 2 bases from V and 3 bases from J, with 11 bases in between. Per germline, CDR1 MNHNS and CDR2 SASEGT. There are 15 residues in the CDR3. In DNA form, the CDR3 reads TGTGCCAGCAGTGAAAGAGGGGCCCCCAATCAGCCCCAGCATTTT. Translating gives CASSERGAPNQPQHF.

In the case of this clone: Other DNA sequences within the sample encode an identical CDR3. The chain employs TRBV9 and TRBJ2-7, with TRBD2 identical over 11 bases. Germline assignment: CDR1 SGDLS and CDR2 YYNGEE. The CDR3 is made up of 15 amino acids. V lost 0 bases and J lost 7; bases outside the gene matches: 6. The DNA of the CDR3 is TGTGCCAGCAGCGTAGTAGCGGGAGGGCCGGGTGAGCAGTACTTC. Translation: CASSVVAGGPGEQYF.

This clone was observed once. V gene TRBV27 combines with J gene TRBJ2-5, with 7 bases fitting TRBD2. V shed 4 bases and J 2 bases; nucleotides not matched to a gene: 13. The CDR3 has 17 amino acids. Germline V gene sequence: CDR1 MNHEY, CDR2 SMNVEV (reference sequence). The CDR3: CASSSYPDPGGQETQYF. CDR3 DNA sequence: TGTGCCAGCAGTTCATACCCGGACCCCGGGGGGCAAGAGACCCAGTACTTC.

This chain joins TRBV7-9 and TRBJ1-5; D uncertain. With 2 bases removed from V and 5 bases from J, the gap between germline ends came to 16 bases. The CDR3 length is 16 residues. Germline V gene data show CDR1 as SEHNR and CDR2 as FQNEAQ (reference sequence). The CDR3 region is CASSLNLHGVDQPQHF. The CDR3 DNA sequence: TGTGCCAGCAGCTTAAATTTACACGGGGTGGATCAGCCCCAGCATTTT.